Sequencing of this T cell receptor (beta chain) was carried out in a study of blood T cell repertoires in COVID-19. Authors' processing steps: The authors estimated nucleated cell counts from reference gene primer amplification. Sequencing was performed with immunoSEQ multiplex PCR; in TCRdb, only in-frame clones are kept and a portion is missing. That table gives V, J and clone size, and the DNA gave D and trimming. Of about 150,000 clones listed, approximately 80% were seen once; the top ten hold approximately 14%. Details on this clone: This specimen includes other DNA sequences encoding the same CDR3.

The specimen sequenced was peripheral blood. This receptor was taken from an elderly woman with acute or convalescent COVID-19.

The chain's CDR3 is CASSPGTGSSYEQYF. For the CDR3, the DNA is TGTGCCAGCAGTCCGGGGACAGGGAGCTCCTACGAGCAGTACTTC. The rearrangement joins TRBV27 to TRBJ2-7; 9 positions match TRBD1. After removal of 5 bases from V and 0 bases from J, the junction contained 5 bases not matched to a gene. Germline values: CDR1 MNHEY, CDR2 SMNVEV (reference sequence). CDR3 length equals 15 residues.